This T cell receptor (beta chain) was observed in a study of identical twins. Study-wide results and caveats: The conclusions drew on cross-sectional statistical analysis instead of tracking the same donors. Memory repertoires lacked the insertion deficit that abundant cord blood beta clonotypes showed. Sequences that were out-of-frame, alpha and twin-shared displayed an excess of low generation probability.

MiXCR, run by TCRdb on the 5' RACE reads, gives a single entry per CDR3 protein. Of about 280,000 distinct CDR3 sequences listed, roughly 8.6% are singletons. CDR3 length: 16 residues. Germline CDR1 reads SEHNR; CDR2 reads FQNEAQ (reference sequence). The V and J ends lost 4 bases and 5 bases, in that order; junction bases with no gene match: 10. With regard to this clonotype: The antigen is undetermined.

The sample was also linked to a second study, of yellow fever vaccine responses in identical twins.

Sequencing was performed on memory (CD45RO+) T cells sorted from blood. This receptor was obtained from a woman in her late teens or twenties in good health. V usage is TRBV7-9 and J usage is TRBJ2-5; 10 nucleotides align to TRBD1. CDR3 nucleotide sequence: TGTGCCAGCAGCTCAAATATGGGACAGGGGCATGAGACCCAGTACTTC. It encodes CASSSNMGQGHETQYF.